The 14 T cell receptor beta chains given below trace back to one sample, sequenced in a study of T cell responses to AZD1222 COVID-19 vaccine. Sequenced by immunoSEQ multiplex PCR; TCRdb stores in-frame clones only, minus some. The table shows fewer than 150,000 clones, with roughly nine tenths occurring only once. The sample in question was peripheral blood, obtained 28 days after the second AZD1222 dose. The receptors shown here come from an adult who received the AZD1222 COVID-19 vaccine.

The chain is built from TRBV12-5 and TRBJ1-1, with D unresolved. The germline gives CDR1 LGHNT, CDR2 FRNRAP. The CDR3 has 11 amino acids. V was shortened by 2 bases and J by 5 bases, with 3 bases between the two germline ends. The CDR3 region is CASGLITEAFF. The CDR3 coding sequence is TGTGCTAGTGGTTTGATAACTGAAGCTTTCTTT. The variable domain in full, with the rest retrieved from reference TRBV12-5 and TRBJ1-1, is DARVTQTPRHKVTEMGQEVTMRCQPILGHNTVFWYRQTMMQGLELLAYFRNRAPLDDSGMPKDRFSAEMPDATLATLKIQPSEPRDSAVYFCASGLITEAFFGQGTRLTVV.

This chain joins TRBV11-1 and TRBJ2-5; unclear D gene. The CDR3 runs 13 residues. V lost 1 base, J lost 5 bases, and 8 bases lay in between. Germline-derived CDR1 and CDR2 are SGHAT and FQDESV (reference sequence). The CDR3 sequence is CASSLGGHETQYF. The CDR3 DNA follows: TGTGCCAGCAGCTTAGGGGGTCACGAGACCCAGTACTTC.

The chain combines TRBV25-1 with TRBJ1-2, with D hard to call. Trimming removed 5 bases at V and 2 bases at J, with 9 bases between. The germline CDR1 and CDR2 sequences are MGHDK and SYGVNS. The CDR3 extends over 13 amino acids. CDR3 residues: CASSYPGNYGYTF. The CDR3 nucleotides read TGTGCCAGCAGTTACCCCGGGAACTATGGCTACACCTTC.

V usage is TRBV6-5 and J usage is TRBJ2-5; D gene unclear. The CDR3 has 10 residues. Germline assignment: CDR1 MNHEY and CDR2 SVGAGI. V was clipped by 7 bases and J by 5 bases, with 5 bases between them. CDR3 region: CASMDETQYF. The CDR3, as DNA: TGTGCCAGCATGGACGAGACCCAGTACTTC.

V usage is TRBV7-6 and J usage is TRBJ2-3; 7 bases fit TRBD2. V lost 5 bases and J lost 4; bases outside the gene matches: 9. CDR1 is SGHVS, CDR2 FNYEAQ, per germline. This CDR3 contains 15 residues. CDR3 sequence reads: CASSPRTSGSDTQYF. CDR3 DNA sequence: TGTGCCAGCAGCCCACGGACTAGTGGTTCAGATACGCAGTATTTT.

The CDR3 region has the DNA TGTGCCAGCAGCTCCCGGGACAGGGGGCCTGTTGAGCAGTACTTC. Its translation is CASSSRDRGPVEQYF. V usage is TRBV4-2 and J usage is TRBJ2-7; 12 positions agree with TRBD1. Per germline, CDR1 LGHNA and CDR2 YNFKEQ. The ends lost 5 bases at V and 7 bases at J; junction bases unmatched: 9. This CDR3 is 15 amino acids long.

The rearrangement joins TRBV19 to TRBJ2-1; TRBD2 matches 8 bases. Germline CDR1 reads LNHDA; CDR2 reads SQIVND (reference sequence). The CDR3 extends over 13 amino acids. The V and J ends lost 3 bases and 10 bases, in that order; junction bases with no gene match: 5. This CDR3 reads CASSMWGLGEQFF. Written as DNA, the CDR3 is TGTGCCAGTAGTATGTGGGGACTAGGAGAGCAGTTCTTC.

The J gene is TRBJ2-5, the V gene TRBV5-5; a weak D match, TRBD2 (6 bases). This CDR3 is built from 12 residues. V was shortened by 3 bases and J by 5 bases, with 8 bases between the two germline ends. CDR1 is SGHKS, CDR2 YYEKEE, per germline (reference sequence). For the CDR3, the DNA is TGTGCCAGCAGCTCCGCGGGGGAGACCCAGTACTTC. Translating it yields CASSSAGETQYF.

The J gene is TRBJ2-3, the V gene TRBV7-7, with 10 bases lining up with TRBD1. The V gene's germline CDR1 is SSHAT and CDR2 FNYEAQ (reference sequence). V shed 1 base and J 1 base; nucleotides not matched to a gene: 5. CDR3 length: 17 residues. The CDR3 DNA reads as TGTGCCAGCAGCTTAGGGACAGGGGGGTTCGGCACAGATACGCAGTATTTT. This sequence encodes CASSLGTGGFGTDTQYF.

The genes are TRBV18 and TRBJ1-5, with TRBD1 as a possible D gene (6 bases). V shed 5 bases and J shed 6 bases, with 14 bases lying between them. The V gene's germline CDR1 is KGHSH and CDR2 LQKENI. The CDR3 covers 14 residues. Here the CDR3 reads CASSAAGVAQPQHF. In DNA, the CDR3 is TGTGCCAGCTCAGCGGCAGGGGTAGCTCAGCCCCAGCATTTT. Full variable domain (missing parts from reference TRBV18 and TRBJ1-5): NAGVMQNPRHLVRRRGQEARLRCSPMKGHSHVYWYRQLPEEGLKFMVYLQKENIIDESGMPKERFSAEFPKEGPSILRIQQVVRGDSAAYFCASSAAGVAQPQHFGDGTRLSIL.

This clone occurred once. The chain is built from TRBV10-1 and TRBJ2-1, with 8 bases that match TRBD1. Germline CDR1 WNHNN, CDR2 SYGVQD (reference sequence). This CDR3 is built from 16 residues. The ends lost 4 bases at V and 2 bases at J; junction bases unmatched: 7. The CDR3 loop is CASSVRGRGPYNEQFF. In DNA, the CDR3 is TGCGCCAGCAGTGTGCGGGGCAGGGGGCCCTACAATGAGCAGTTCTTC.

The DNA for the CDR3 is TGTGCGTGTGGGGCAGTTGCTAATGAAAAACTGTTTTTT. This encodes CACGAVANEKLFF. This chain connects TRBV30 to TRBJ1-4; D may be TRBD1 (5 bases). The germline CDR1 and CDR2 sequences are GTSNPN and SVGIG (reference sequence). The CDR3 sequence is 13 residues long.

The chain uses TRBV7-3 and TRBJ1-2; D is undetermined. From germline, CDR1 is SGHTA and CDR2 FQGTGA. The CDR3 contains 13 residues. V was pared by 4 bases and J by 6 bases, with 12 bases between. In DNA, the CDR3 is TGTGCCAGCAGCTCCTACCAGGTTGATGGCTACACCTTC. Residues: CASSSYQVDGYTF.

The V call is TRBV19, the J call TRBJ1-4; D unclear. CDR1 and CDR2 (germline): LNHDA, SQIVND (reference sequence). The V end lost 9 bases, the J end lost 7 bases, and 18 bases lay between the germline ends. The CDR3 contains 14 residues. The CDR3 DNA sequence: TGTGCCAGCAATCCGTCCGGGGTCGGTGAAAAACTGTTTTTT. Amino acid sequence: CASNPSGVGEKLFF.